These 3 T cell receptor beta chains share one sample of origin, sequenced in a study of blood T cell repertoires in COVID-19. Sequencing used immunoSEQ multiplex PCR; TCRdb keeps in-frame clones, though not all of them. The table lists some 140,000 clones, roughly 80% of them singletons. Sequencing input: peripheral blood. The receptors originated from a man aged 55 to 70 who had recovered from COVID-19.

This clone occurred a few times. The rearrangement uses TRBV7-2 and TRBJ1-1, with 7 positions matching TRBD1. Trimming removed 0 bases from V and 4 bases from J; junction bases left unmatched: 2. The CDR3 has 14 residues. Germline V gene data show CDR1 as SGHTA and CDR2 as FQGNSA. As DNA, the CDR3 is TGTGCCAGCAGCTTAGCGAACAGGGGCACTGAAGCTTTCTTT. Residues: CASSLANRGTEAFF. Supplemented by reference TRBV7-2 and TRBJ1-1, the full variable domain reads GAGVSQSPSNKVTEKGKDVELRCDPISGHTALYWYRQSLGQGLEFLIYFQGNSAPDKSGLPSDRFSAERTGGSVSTLTIQRTQQEDSAVYLCASSLANRGTEAFFGQGTRLTVV.

This CDR3 is CASSGGGGYEQYF. The CDR3 DNA sequence: TGTGCCAGCTCAGGAGGGGGCGGCTACGAGCAGTACTTC. J is TRBJ2-7 and V is TRBV18, with D perhaps matching TRBD1 (7 bases). The CDR3 has 13 amino acids. Germline V lookup: CDR1 KGHSH, CDR2 LQKENI. Trimming stripped 5 bases from V and 3 bases from J, with 11 bases between.

This clone came up a few times. The chain recombines TRBV6-6 with TRBJ1-5; no clear D gene. The CDR3 extends over 12 amino acids. Trimming shortened V by 2 bases and J by 7 bases, and 6 bases separated the two germline ends. Looked up from germline, CDR1 is MNHNY and CDR2 is SVGAGI (reference sequence). The CDR3, as DNA: TGTGCCAGCAGTTACGGAGACCAGCCCCAGCATTTT. Protein: CASSYGDQPQHF.